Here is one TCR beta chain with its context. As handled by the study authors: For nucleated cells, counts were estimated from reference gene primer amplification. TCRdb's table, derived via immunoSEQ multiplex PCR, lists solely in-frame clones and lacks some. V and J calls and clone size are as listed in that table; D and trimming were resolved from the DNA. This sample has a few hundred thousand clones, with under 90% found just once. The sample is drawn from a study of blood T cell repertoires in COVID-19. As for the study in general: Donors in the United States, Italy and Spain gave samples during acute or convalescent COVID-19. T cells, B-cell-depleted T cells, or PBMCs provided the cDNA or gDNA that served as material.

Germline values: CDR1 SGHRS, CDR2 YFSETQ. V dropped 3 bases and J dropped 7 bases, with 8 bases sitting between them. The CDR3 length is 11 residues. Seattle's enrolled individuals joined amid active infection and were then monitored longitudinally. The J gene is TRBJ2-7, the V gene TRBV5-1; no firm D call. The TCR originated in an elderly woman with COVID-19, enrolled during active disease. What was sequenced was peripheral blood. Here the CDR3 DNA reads TGCGCCAGCAGCTCCCGTAGTGAGCAGTACTTC. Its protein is CASSSRSEQYF.